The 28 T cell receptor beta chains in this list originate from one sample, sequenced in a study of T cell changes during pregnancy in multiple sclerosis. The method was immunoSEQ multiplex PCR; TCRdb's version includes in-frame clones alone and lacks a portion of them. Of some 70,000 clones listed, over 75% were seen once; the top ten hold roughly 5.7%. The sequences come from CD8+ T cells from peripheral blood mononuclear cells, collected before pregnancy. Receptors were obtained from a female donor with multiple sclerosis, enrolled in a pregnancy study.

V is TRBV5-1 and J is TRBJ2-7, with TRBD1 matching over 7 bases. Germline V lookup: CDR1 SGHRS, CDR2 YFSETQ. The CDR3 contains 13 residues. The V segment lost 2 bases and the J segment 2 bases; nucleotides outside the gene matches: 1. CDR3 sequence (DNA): TGCGCCAGCAGCTTCGGGACAGCCTACGAGCAGTACTTC. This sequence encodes CASSFGTAYEQYF.

In DNA, the CDR3 is TGTGCCAGCAGTGTACAGGGGGCAGCGTACGAGCAGTACTTC. Translation gives CASSVQGAAYEQYF. This chain joins TRBV25-1 and TRBJ2-7; 9 bases map to TRBD1. V lost 4 bases, J lost 4 bases, and 5 bases stayed unmatched. The CDR3 consists of 14 residues. CDR1 is MGHDK and CDR2 is SYGVNS in the germline V gene.

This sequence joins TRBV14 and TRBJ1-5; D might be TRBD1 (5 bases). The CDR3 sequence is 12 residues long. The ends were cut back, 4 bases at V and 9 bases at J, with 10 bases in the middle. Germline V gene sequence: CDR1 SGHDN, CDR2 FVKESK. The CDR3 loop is CASSLPGGPQHF. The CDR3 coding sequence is TGTGCCAGCAGCCTGCCCGGGGGGCCCCAGCATTTT.

The CDR3 nucleotides read TGTGCCAGCAGCTCTCCACTAGCGTACAATGAGCAGTTCTTC. Protein: CASSSPLAYNEQFF. The J gene is TRBJ2-1, the V gene TRBV5-4; TRBD2 matches at 7 bases. The V gene's germline CDR1 is SGHNT and CDR2 YYREEE (reference sequence). This CDR3 has 14 amino acids. The V and J ends lost 3 bases and 4 bases, in that order; junction bases with no gene match: 4.

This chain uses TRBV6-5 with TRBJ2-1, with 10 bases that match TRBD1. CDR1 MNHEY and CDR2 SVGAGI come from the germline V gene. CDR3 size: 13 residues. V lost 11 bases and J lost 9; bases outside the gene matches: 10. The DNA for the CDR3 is TGTGCCTGCAACGGGGACAGGGGATTTGAGCAGTTCTTC. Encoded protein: CACNGDRGFEQFF.

The CDR3 region has the DNA TGTGCCAGTAGTATAGCTTCCGGGATTTTCGACTCCTACAATGAGCAGTTCTTC. Its protein product is CASSIASGIFDSYNEQFF. This sequence joins TRBV19 and TRBJ2-1, with TRBD2 as a possible D gene (5 bases). The V gene lost 1 base and the J gene lost 0 bases, with 16 bases spanning the gap. Germline CDR1 LNHDA, CDR2 SQIVND (reference sequence). This CDR3 has 18 amino acids.

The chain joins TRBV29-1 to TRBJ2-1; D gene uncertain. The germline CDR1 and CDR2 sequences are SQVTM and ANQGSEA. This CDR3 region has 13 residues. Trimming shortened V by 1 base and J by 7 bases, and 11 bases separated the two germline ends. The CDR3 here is CSVEVRTPNEQFF. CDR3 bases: TGCAGCGTTGAAGTAAGAACTCCGAATGAGCAGTTCTTC.

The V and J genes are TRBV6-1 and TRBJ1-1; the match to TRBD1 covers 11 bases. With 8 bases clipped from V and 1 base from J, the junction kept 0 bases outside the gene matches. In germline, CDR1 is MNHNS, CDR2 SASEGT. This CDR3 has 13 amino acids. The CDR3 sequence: CASGTGGNTEAFF. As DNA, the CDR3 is TGTGCCAGCGGGACAGGGGGGAACACTGAAGCTTTCTTT.

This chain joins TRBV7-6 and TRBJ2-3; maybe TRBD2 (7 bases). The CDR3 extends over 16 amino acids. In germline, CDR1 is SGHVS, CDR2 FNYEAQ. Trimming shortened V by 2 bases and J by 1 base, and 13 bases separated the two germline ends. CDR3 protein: CASSLWGGAGTDTQYF. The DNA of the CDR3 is TGTGCCAGCAGCTTATGGGGGGGGGCCGGCACAGATACGCAGTATTTT.

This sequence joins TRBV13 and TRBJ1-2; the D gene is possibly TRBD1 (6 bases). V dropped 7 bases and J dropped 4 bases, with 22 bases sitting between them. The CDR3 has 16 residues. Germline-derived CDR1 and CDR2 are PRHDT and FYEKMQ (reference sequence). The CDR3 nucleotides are TGTGCCAGCACAGTTGAGGGACACTATCGGCTCTATGGCTACACCTTC. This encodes CASTVEGHYRLYGYTF.

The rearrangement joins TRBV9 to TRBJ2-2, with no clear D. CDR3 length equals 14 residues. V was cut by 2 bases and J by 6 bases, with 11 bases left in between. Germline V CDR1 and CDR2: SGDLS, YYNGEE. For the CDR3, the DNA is TGTGCCAGCAGCGTTGACATGTACCCCGGGGAGCTGTTTTTT. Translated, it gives CASSVDMYPGELFF. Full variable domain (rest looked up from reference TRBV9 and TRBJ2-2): DSGVTQTPKHLITATGQRVTLRCSPRSGDLSVYWYQQSLDQGLQFLIQYYNGEERAKGNILERFSAQQFPDLHSELNLSSLELGDSALYFCASSVDMYPGELFFGEGSRLTVL.

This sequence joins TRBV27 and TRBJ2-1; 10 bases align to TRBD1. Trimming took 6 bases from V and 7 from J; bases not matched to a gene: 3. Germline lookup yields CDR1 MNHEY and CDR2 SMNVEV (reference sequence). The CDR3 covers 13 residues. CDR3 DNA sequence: TGTGCCAGCAGGGGGACAGGGGATAATGAGCAGTTCTTC. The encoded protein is CASRGTGDNEQFF.

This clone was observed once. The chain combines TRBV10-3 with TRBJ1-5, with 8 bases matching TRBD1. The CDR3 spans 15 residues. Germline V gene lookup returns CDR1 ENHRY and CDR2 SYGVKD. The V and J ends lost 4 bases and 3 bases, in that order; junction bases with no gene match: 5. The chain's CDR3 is CAISVGQGLNQPQHF. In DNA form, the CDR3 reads TGTGCCATCAGTGTCGGACAGGGTCTCAATCAGCCCCAGCATTTT.

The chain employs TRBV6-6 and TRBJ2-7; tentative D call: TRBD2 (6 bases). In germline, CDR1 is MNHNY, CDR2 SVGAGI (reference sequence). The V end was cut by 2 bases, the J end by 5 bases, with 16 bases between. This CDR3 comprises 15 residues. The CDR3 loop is CASSYVQGGIHEQYF. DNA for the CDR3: TGTGCCAGCAGTTACGTGCAGGGAGGCATCCACGAGCAGTACTTC.

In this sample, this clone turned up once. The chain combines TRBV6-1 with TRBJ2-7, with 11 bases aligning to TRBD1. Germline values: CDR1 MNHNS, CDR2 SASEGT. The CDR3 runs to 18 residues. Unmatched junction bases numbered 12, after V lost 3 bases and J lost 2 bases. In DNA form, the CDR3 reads TGTGCCAGCAGTGACGGGACAGGGGGATATCTAGTGACCTACGAGCAGTACTTC. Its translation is CASSDGTGGYLVTYEQYF.

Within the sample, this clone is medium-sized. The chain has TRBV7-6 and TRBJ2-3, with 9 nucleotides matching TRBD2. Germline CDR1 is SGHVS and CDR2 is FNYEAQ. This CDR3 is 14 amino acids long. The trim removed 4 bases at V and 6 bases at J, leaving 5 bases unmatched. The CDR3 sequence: CASSSSGAGDTQYF. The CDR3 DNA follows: TGTGCCAGCAGCTCTAGCGGGGCGGGGGATACGCAGTATTTT.

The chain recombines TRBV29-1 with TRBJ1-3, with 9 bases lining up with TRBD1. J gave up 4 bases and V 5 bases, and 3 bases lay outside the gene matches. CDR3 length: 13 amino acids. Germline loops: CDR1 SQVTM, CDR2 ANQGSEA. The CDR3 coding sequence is TGCAGCGTTAGGACAGGGGTCGGAAACACCATATATTTT. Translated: CSVRTGVGNTIYF.

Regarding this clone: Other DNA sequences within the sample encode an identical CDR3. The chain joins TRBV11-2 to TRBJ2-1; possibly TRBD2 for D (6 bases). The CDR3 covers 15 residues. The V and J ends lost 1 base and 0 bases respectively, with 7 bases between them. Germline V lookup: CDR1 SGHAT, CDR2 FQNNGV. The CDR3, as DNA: TGTGCCAGCAGCTTAGCCGGGGGCTCCTACAATGAGCAGTTCTTC. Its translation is CASSLAGGSYNEQFF.

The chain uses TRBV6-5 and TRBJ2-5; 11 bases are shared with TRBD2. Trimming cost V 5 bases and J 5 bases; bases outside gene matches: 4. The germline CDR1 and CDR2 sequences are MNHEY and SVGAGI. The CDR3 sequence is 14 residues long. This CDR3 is CASSVAGGSETQYF. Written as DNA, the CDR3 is TGTGCCAGCAGTGTAGCGGGGGGGTCGGAGACCCAGTACTTC.

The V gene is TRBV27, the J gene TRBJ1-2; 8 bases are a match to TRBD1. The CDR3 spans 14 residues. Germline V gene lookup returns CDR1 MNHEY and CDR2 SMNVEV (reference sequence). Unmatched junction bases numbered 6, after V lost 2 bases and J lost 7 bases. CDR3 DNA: TGTGCCAGCAGTTTACGGCAGGGGGCGCTTGGCTACACCTTC. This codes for CASSLRQGALGYTF.

The CDR3 here is CASSASGTHSGNTIYF. The CDR3 nucleotides are TGTGCCAGCAGTGCCTCCGGGACACACTCTGGAAACACCATATATTTT. The chain links TRBV6-1 to TRBJ1-3; perhaps TRBD1 as D (6 bases). The CDR3 contains 16 residues. Germline CDR1 reads MNHNS; CDR2 reads SASEGT. The V end was cut by 4 bases, the J end by 0 bases, with 13 bases between.

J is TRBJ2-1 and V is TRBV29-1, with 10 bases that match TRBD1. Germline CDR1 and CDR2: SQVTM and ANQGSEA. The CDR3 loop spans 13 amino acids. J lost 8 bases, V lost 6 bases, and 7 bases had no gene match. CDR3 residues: CSVGTGDTDEQFF. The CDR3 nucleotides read TGCAGCGTCGGGACAGGGGACACGGATGAGCAGTTCTTC.

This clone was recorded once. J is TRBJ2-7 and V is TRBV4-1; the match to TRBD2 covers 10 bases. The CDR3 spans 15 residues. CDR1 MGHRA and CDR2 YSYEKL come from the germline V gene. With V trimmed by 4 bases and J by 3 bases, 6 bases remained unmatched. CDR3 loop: CASSPIAGGNYEQYF. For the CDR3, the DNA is TGCGCCAGCAGCCCGATAGCGGGGGGAAACTACGAGCAGTACTTC.

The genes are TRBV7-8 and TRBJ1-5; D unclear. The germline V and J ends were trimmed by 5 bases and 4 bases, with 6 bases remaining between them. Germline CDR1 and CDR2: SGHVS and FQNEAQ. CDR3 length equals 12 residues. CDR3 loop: CASSTVNQPQHF. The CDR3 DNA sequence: TGTGCCAGCAGCACGGTGAATCAGCCCCAGCATTTT.

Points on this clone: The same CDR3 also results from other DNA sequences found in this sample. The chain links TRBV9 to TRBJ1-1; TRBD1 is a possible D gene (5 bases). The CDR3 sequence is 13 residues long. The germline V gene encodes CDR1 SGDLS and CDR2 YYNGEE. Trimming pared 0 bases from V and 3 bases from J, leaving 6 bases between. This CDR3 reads CASSVGGDTEAFF. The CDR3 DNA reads TGTGCCAGCAGCGTAGGGGGGGACACTGAAGCTTTCTTT.

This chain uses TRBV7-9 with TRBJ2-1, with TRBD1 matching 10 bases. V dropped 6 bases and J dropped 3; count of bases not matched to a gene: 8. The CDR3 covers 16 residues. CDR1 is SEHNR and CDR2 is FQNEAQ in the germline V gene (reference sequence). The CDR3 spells CASRLGTGDYYNEQFF. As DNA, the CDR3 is TGTGCCAGCAGGCTCGGGACAGGGGATTACTACAATGAGCAGTTCTTC.

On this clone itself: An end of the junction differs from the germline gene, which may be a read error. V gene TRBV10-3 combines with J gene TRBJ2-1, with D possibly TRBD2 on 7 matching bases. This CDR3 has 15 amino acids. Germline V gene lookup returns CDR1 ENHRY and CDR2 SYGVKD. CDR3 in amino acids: CAINEGGSLNNEQFF. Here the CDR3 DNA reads TGTGCCATCAATGAGGGGGGGTCTCTAAACAATGAGCAGTTCTTC.

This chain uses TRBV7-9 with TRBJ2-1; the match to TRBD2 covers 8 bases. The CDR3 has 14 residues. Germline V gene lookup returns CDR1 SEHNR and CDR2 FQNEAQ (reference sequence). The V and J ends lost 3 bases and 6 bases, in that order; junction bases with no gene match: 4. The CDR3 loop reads CASSFAGGFNEQFF. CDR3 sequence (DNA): TGTGCCAGCAGCTTTGCGGGGGGCTTCAATGAGCAGTTCTTC. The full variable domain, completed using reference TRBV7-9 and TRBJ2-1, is DTGVSQNPRHKITKRGQNVTFRCDPISEHNRLYWYRQTLGQGPEFLTYFQNEAQLEKSRLLSDRFSAERPKGSFSTLEIQRTEQGDSAMYLCASSFAGGFNEQFFGPGTRLTVL.